This TCR beta chain was sequenced during a study of shared T cell receptors in the human thymus. Here immunoSEQ multiplex PCR was the method, and the copy in TCRdb shows in-frame clones only, minus some. The table lists hundreds of thousands of clones, approximately 95% of them singletons, with roughly 0.02% in the top ten. This CDR3 spans 17 amino acids. Looked up from germline, CDR1 is LNHDA and CDR2 is SQIVND (reference sequence). V shed 1 base, J shed 4 bases, and the junction held 4 bases outside the gene matches. The sequencing sample was made of thymocytes. This sequence was found in a human donor. V and J are TRBV19 and TRBJ2-6, with TRBD1 identical over 10 bases. The CDR3 DNA is TGTGCCAGTAGTATAGGGACAGGGGGTTCAGGGGCCAACGTCCTGACTTTC. Its translation: CASSIGTGGSGANVLTF. The entire variable domain, with the rest obtained from reference TRBV19 and TRBJ2-6, is as follows: DGGITQSPKYLFRKEGQNVTLSCEQNLNHDAMYWYRQDPGQGLRLIYYSQIVNDFQKGDIAEGYSVSREKKESFPLTVTSAQKNPTAFYLCASSIGTGGSGANVLTFGAGSRLTVL.